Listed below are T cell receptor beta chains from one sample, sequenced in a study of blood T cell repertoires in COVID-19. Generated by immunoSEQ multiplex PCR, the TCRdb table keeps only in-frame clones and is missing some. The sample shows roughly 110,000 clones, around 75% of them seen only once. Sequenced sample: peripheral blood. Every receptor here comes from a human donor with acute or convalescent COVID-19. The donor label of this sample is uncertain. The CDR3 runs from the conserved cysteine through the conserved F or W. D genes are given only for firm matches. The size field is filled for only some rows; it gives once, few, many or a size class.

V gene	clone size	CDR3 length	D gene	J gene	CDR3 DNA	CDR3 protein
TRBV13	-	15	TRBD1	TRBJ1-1	TGTGCCAGCAGCAACCGGGACAGGGTGGGAACTGAAGCTTTCTTT	CASSNRDRVGTEAFF
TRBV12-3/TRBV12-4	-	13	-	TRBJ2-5	TGTGCCAGCAGGGAGGGGGCCAGGGAGACCCAGTACTTC	CASREGARETQYF
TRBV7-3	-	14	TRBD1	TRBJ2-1	TGTGCCAGCAGCTCAGGACAGGGCCACAATGAGCAGTTCTTC	CASSSGQGHNEQFF
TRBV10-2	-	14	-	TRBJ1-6	TGCGCCAGCAGGTTTCCCGGGGGGGCTTCACCCCTCCACTTT	CASRFPGGASPLHF
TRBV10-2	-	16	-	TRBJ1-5	TGCGCCAGCAGTGAGGCTTTAAAAAACCGGGATCAGCCCCAGCATTTT	CASSEALKNRDQPQHF
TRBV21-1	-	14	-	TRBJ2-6	TGTGCCAGCACAAATAGCTCTGGGGCCAACGTCCTGACTTTC	CASTNSSGANVLTF
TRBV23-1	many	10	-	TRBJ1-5	TGCGCCAGCAGTCATAAGCCCCAGCATTTT	CASSHKPQHF
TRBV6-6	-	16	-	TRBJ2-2	TGTGCCAGCAGTTACTCGAACCGGAGGAACACCGGGGAGCTGTTTTTT	CASSYSNRRNTGELFF
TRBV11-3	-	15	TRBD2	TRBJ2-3	TGTGCCAGCAGCTCGGGACTAGTCCCCGCAGATACGCAGTATTTT	CASSSGLVPADTQYF
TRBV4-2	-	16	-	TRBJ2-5	TGTGCCAGCAGCCGAGGGCAGCCACCCTGGGAAGAGACCCAGTACTTC	CASSRGQPPWEETQYF
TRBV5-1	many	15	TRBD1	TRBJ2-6	TGCGCCAGCAGCTTGCCGGGACAGGGCCTCAACGTCCTGACTTTC	CASSLPGQGLNVLTF
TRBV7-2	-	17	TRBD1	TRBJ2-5	TGTGCCAGCAGCTTTGAAGAGTGGACAGGGGGTGTGGAGACCCAGTACTTC	CASSFEEWTGGVETQYF
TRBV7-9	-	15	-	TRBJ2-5	TGTGCCAGCAGCTTAGACCGGGGTTATCAAGAGACCCAGTACTTC	CASSLDRGYQETQYF
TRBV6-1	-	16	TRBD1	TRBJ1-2	TGTGCCAGCAGTGAAGCGATGGGACAGTTTAACTATGGCTACACCTTC	CASSEAMGQFNYGYTF
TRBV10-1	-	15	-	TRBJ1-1	TGCGCCAGCAGTGAGTCCAGCAGGGCGAACACTGAAGCTTTCTTT	CASSESSRANTEAFF
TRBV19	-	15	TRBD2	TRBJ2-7	TGTGCCAGTAGTTCCACTAGCGGGGGGGCATACGAGCAGTACTTC	CASSSTSGGAYEQYF
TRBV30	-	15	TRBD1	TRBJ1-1	TGTGCCTCCTCCTCCCGGACAGGGGGCGTCACTGAAGCTTTCTTT	CASSSRTGGVTEAFF
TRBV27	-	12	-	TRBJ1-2	TGTGCCAGCAGTTTTAGCGGGTATGGCTACACCTTC	CASSFSGYGYTF